This T cell receptor beta chain was identified in a study of blood T cell repertoires in COVID-19. The overall study: PBMCs, B-cell-depleted T cells, or T cells provided the cDNA or gDNA that made up the material.

The repertoire was sequenced with immunoSEQ multiplex PCR; TCRdb's copy has only in-frame clones and lacks some. Among fewer than 200,000 clones listed, roughly 85% were seen once. The count of this clone is one. Trimming took off 7 bases at V and 1 base at J, with 10 bases between the two ends. The germline V gene encodes CDR1 MNHEY and CDR2 SVGAGI. The CDR3 loop spans 13 amino acids. The specimen was peripheral blood. The gene calls are TRBV6-5 and TRBJ1-1, with D possibly TRBD1 on 5 matching bases. The receptor was derived from a human donor with acute or convalescent COVID-19. The donor label of this sample is uncertain. The CDR3, as DNA: TGTGCCAGCAAAGGCAGGGAGAACACTGAAGCTTTCTTT. Its translation: CASKGRENTEAFF.